The subject of this entry is one TCR beta chain. The data belong to a study of blood T cell repertoires in COVID-19. Measured with immunoSEQ multiplex PCR; TCRdb has only the in-frame clones, and not every one. The sample has some 300,000 clones; 90% to 95% are singletons. Cohorts were based on clinical histories the participants reported. The TCR originated in a woman in her thirties who had been exposed to COVID-19. Sequenced material: PBMCs or T cells enriched from blood (not recorded which).

The chain's CDR3 is CASSPWGSGSPYNEQFF. The CDR3 DNA is TGTGCCAGTAGTCCTTGGGGTAGCGGGAGCCCTTACAATGAGCAGTTCTTC. This chain links TRBV19 with TRBJ2-1; 9 bases are a match to TRBD2. The CDR3 contains 17 residues. CDR1 is LNHDA, CDR2 SQIVND, per germline (reference sequence). J lost 4 bases, V lost 5 bases, and 12 bases had no gene match.